Presented here are 6 T cell receptor beta chains from one specimen sequenced in a study of PD-1 blockade in classical Hodgkin lymphoma. Measured with immunoSEQ multiplex PCR; TCRdb has only the in-frame clones, and not every one. Among tens of thousands of clones listed, roughly nine tenths were seen once. The time point: cycle 4 day 1 (C4D1), after 6 weeks of nivolumab. Every patient experienced relapse after autologous stem cell transplantation, and brentuximab vedotin exposure varied. This material consisted of peripheral blood mononuclear cells (PBMCs), taken before the fourth cycle of nivolumab. All receptors derive from a human donor with classical Hodgkin lymphoma.

This clone was seen a single time. V usage is TRBV20-1 and J usage is TRBJ2-5; 7 bases align to TRBD2. CDR3 length: 10 amino acids. Germline V gene lookup returns CDR1 DFQATT and CDR2 SNEGSKA (reference sequence). Trimming cost V 3 bases and J 12 bases; bases outside gene matches: 4. The CDR3 DNA follows: TGCAGTGCTAGTACCCTAGCGGAGTACTTC. Its translation is CSASTLAEYF.

J is TRBJ2-7 and V is TRBV19, with a weak D call TRBD1 (5 bases). CDR1 LNHDA and CDR2 SQIVND come from the germline V gene (reference sequence). The CDR3 sequence is 14 residues long. Between the trimmed V and J ends, which lost 5 bases and 4 bases, there was a span of 15 bases. The CDR3 coding sequence is TGTGCCAGTAGTTCGTGGGGCTTTTCATACGAGCAGTACTTC. Amino acid sequence: CASSSWGFSYEQYF.

The chain carries TRBV4-1 and TRBJ2-7; weak D call: TRBD1 (6 bases). The germline V gene encodes CDR1 MGHRA and CDR2 YSYEKL. V shed 1 base and J shed 3 bases, with 10 bases lying between them. The CDR3 spans 14 residues. Written as DNA, the CDR3 is TGCGCCAGCAGCCAAGGGACAGCGCTCTACGAGCAGTACTTC. Translation: CASSQGTALYEQYF.

Here the CDR3 reads CATSPAGVYSPLHF. For the CDR3, the DNA is TGTGCCACCAGCCCGGCAGGGGTTTACTCACCCCTCCACTTT. V and J are TRBV15 and TRBJ1-6, with D perhaps matching TRBD1 (6 bases). The CDR3 is made up of 14 amino acids. V gave up 5 bases and J gave up 10 bases, with 15 bases separating them. Germline CDR1 is LNHNV and CDR2 is YYDKDF (reference sequence).

The rearrangement uses TRBV19 and TRBJ2-5, with D possibly TRBD2 on 5 matching bases. Germline loops: CDR1 LNHDA, CDR2 SQIVND (reference sequence). This CDR3 comprises 17 residues. Trimming left V 5 bases short and J 3 bases short, with 22 bases between. The CDR3 loop is CASSPGLFPGLKETQYF. CDR3 nucleotide sequence: TGTGCCAGTAGTCCTGGACTCTTCCCGGGCCTGAAAGAGACCCAGTACTTC.

The chain couples TRBV7-9 to TRBJ1-1; the D is unclear. CDR1 is SEHNR and CDR2 is FQNEAQ in the germline V gene (reference sequence). The CDR3 loop spans 12 amino acids. Trimming cost V 4 bases and J 4 bases, with 7 bases left between them. CDR3 sequence reads: CASSSDPTEAFF. The CDR3 DNA reads TGTGCCAGCAGCTCCGACCCCACTGAAGCTTTCTTT.